A single sample is the source of the 6 T cell receptor beta chains below, sequenced in a study of OX40 agonist ivuxolimab in advanced cancers. The repertoire was sequenced with immunoSEQ multiplex PCR; TCRdb's copy has only in-frame clones and lacks some. Seen here are 70,000 to 95,000 clones, around 84% observed once, and the top ten hold around 6.6%. Specimen: CD4+ or CD8+ T cells sorted from blood, collected in a trial of the OX40 agonist ivuxolimab. The receptor source for this set is an adult with an advanced solid tumor such as melanoma, head and neck, liver or kidney cancer.

The rearrangement links TRBV6-5 to TRBJ1-1, with D possibly TRBD1 on 6 matching bases. Per the germline V gene, CDR1 is MNHEY and CDR2 is SVGAGI. V shed 0 bases and J shed 4 bases, with 12 bases lying between them. The CDR3 runs 15 residues. CDR3: CASSYSLGGATEAFF. CDR3 coding DNA: TGTGCCAGCAGTTACTCGTTAGGGGGAGCCACTGAAGCTTTCTTT.

The chain joins TRBV28 to TRBJ1-4; 8 positions agree with TRBD1. Germline V CDR1 and CDR2: MDHEN, SYDVKM. The J segment lost 10 bases and the V segment lost 8 bases, leaving 15 bases of the junction unmatched. The CDR3 loop spans 15 amino acids. The CDR3 is CASSPTGTGTPKLFF. CDR3 DNA sequence: TGTGCCAGCTCTCCGACCGGGACAGGAACCCCAAAACTGTTTTTT.

This clone turned up a few times. The chain couples TRBV19 to TRBJ1-2; maybe TRBD1 (6 bases). The CDR3 loop spans 15 amino acids. Trimming took 3 bases from V and 6 from J, leaving 17 bases between them. Germline V CDR1 and CDR2: LNHDA, SQIVND (reference sequence). The CDR3 reads CASSISPSGANGYTF. CDR3 DNA: TGTGCCAGTAGTATTTCCCCGTCGGGGGCCAATGGCTACACCTTC.

In its sample, this clone was seen once. This chain links TRBV28 with TRBJ2-5, with D maybe TRBD2 (7 bases). CDR1 and CDR2 (germline): MDHEN, SYDVKM. The CDR3 runs to 14 residues. The V gene lost 5 bases and the J gene lost 9 bases, with 19 bases spanning the gap. The CDR3 loop reads CASSPPAGALSQYF. The CDR3 DNA sequence: TGTGCCAGCAGTCCCCCCGCGGGGGCTTTGTCCCAGTACTTC.

The V gene is TRBV16, the J gene TRBJ1-1; no firm D call. Germline-derived CDR1 and CDR2 are KGHSY and FQNENV. This CDR3 region has 15 residues. Trimming removed 3 bases at V and 5 bases at J, with 16 bases between. For the CDR3, the DNA is TGTGCCAGCAGCCACAACGAGAGGGCGGGGACTGAAGCTTTCTTT. It codes for CASSHNERAGTEAFF.

DNA of the CDR3: TGTGCCAGCAGCTCACGACAGGTACCGAACACTGAAGCTTTCTTT. Encoded protein: CASSSRQVPNTEAFF. This chain uses TRBV7-6 with TRBJ1-1, with a tentative D call TRBD1 (6 bases). CDR3 size: 15 residues. Germline-derived CDR1 and CDR2 are SGHVS and FNYEAQ. V shed 4 bases and J shed 1 base, with 13 bases lying between them.